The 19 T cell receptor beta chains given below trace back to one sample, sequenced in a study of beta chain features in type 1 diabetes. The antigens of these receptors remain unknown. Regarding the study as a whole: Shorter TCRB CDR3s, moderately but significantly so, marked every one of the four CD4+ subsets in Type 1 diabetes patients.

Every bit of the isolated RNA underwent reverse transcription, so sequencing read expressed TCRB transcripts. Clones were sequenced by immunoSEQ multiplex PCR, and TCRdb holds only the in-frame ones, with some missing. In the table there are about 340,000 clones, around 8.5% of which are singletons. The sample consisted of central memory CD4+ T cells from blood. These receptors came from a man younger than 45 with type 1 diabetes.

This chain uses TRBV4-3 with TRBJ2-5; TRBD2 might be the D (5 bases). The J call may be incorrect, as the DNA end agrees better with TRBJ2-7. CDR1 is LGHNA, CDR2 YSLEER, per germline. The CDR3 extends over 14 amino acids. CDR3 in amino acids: CASSQGVKEDEQYF. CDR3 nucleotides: TGCGCCAGCAGCCAAGGGGTCAAGGAGGACGAGCAGTACTTC.

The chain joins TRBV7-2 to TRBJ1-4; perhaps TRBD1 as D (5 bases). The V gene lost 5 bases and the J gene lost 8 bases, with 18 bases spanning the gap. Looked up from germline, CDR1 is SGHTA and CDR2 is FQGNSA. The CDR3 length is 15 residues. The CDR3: CASSPYGGHSEKLFF. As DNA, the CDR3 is TGTGCCAGCAGCCCCTATGGGGGTCATAGCGAAAAACTGTTTTTT.

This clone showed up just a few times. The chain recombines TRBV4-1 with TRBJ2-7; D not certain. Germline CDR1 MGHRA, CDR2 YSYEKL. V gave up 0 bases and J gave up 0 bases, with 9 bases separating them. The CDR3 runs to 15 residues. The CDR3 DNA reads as TGCGCCAGCAGCCAAGACCTTCGGAGCTCCTACGAGCAGTACTTC. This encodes CASSQDLRSSYEQYF.

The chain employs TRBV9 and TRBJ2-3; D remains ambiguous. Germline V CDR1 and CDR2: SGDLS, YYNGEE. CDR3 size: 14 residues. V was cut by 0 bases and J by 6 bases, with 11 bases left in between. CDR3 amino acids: CASSVEIGRDTQYF. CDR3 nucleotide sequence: TGTGCCAGCAGCGTAGAAATAGGCCGGGATACGCAGTATTTT.

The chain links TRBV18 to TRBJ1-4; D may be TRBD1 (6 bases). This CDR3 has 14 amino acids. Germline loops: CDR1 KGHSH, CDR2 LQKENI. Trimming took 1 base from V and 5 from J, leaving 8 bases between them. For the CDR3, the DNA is TGTGCCAGCTCACCACGGACAGACAATGAAAAACTGTTTTTT. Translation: CASSPRTDNEKLFF.

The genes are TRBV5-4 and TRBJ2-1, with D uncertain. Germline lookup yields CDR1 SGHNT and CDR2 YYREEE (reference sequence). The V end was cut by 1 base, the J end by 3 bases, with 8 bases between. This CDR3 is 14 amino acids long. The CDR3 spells CASSLWQIYNEQFF. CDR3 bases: TGTGCCAGCAGCTTGTGGCAGATCTACAATGAGCAGTTCTTC.

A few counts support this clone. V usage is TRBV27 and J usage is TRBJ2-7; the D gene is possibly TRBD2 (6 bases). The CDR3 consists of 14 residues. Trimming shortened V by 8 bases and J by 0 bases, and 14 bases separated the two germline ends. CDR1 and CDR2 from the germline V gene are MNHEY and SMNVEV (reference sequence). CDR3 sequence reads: CASVPGDHSYEQYF. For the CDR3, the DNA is TGTGCCAGCGTTCCGGGGGACCACTCCTACGAGCAGTACTTC.

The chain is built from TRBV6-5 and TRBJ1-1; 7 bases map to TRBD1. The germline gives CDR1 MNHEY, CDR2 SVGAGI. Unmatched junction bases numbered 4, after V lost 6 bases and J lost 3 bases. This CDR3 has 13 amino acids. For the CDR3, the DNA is TGTGCCAGCAGAGGACAGGAAGACACTGAAGCTTTCTTT. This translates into CASRGQEDTEAFF.

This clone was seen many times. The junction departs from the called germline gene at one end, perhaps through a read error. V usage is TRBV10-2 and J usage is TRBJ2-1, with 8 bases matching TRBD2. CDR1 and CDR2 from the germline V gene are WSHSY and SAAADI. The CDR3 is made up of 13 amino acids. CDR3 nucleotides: TGCGCCAGCAGTCTTAGCGGGGAGGGCTTTATGCTCTTC. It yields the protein CASSLSGEGFMLF.

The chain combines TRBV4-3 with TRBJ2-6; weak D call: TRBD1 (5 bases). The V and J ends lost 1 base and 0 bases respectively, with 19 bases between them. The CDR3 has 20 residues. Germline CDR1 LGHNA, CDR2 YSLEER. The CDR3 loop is CASSQGLLQGSLSGANVLTF. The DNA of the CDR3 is TGCGCCAGCAGCCAAGGTCTACTTCAGGGATCCCTCTCTGGGGCCAACGTCCTGACTTTC.

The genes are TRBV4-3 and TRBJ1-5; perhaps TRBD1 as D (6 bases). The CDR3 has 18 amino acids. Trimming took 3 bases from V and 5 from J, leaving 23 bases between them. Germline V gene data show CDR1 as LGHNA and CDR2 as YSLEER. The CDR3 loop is CASSQALLGAGSHQPQHF. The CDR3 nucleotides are TGCGCCAGCAGCCAGGCCTTGTTGGGGGCTGGGTCCCATCAGCCCCAGCATTTT.

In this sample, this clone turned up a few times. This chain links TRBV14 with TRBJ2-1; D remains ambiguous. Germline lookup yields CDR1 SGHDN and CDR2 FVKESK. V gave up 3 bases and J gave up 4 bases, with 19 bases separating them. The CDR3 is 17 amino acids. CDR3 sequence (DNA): TGTGCCAGCAGCCAGGCCCGCGTGGGCCCTATTTACAATGAGCAGTTCTTC. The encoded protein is CASSQARVGPIYNEQFF.

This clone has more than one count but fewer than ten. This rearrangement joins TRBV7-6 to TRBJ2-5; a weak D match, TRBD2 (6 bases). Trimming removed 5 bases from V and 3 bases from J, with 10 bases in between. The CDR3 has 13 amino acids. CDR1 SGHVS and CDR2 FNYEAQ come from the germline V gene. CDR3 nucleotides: TGTGCCAGCAGCCGCGGGACCAAAGAGACCCAGTACTTC. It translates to CASSRGTKETQYF.

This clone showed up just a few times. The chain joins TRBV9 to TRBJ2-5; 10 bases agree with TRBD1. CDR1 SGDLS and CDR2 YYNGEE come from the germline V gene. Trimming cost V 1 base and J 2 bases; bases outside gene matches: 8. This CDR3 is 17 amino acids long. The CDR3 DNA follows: TGTGCCAGCAGCGTAACCCCGGGACAGGGGAATCAAGAGACCCAGTACTTC. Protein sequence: CASSVTPGQGNQETQYF.

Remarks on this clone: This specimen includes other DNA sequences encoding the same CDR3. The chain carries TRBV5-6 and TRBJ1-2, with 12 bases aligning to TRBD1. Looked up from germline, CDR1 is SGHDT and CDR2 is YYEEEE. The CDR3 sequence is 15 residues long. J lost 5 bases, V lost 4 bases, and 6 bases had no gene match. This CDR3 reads CASSPGQGAGYGYTF. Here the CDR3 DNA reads TGTGCCAGCAGCCCGGGACAGGGGGCGGGATATGGCTACACCTTC.

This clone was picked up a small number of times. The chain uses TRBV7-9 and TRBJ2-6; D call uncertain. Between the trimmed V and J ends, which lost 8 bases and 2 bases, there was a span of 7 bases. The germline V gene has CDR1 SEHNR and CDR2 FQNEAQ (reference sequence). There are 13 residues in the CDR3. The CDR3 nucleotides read TGTGCCAGCGGGAACCCTGGGGCCAACGTCCTGACTTTC. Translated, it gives CASGNPGANVLTF.

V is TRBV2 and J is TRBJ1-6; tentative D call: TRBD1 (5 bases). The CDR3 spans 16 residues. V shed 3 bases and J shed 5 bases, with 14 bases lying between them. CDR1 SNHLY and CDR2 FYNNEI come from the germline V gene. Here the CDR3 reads CASSDTRETNNSPLHF. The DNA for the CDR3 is TGTGCCAGCAGTGATACCAGGGAAACTAATAATTCACCCCTCCACTTT.

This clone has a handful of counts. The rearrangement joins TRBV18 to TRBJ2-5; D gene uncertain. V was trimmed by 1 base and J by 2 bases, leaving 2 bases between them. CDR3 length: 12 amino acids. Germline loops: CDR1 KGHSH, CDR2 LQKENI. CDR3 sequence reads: CASSPQQETQYF. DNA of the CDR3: TGTGCCAGCTCACCACAACAAGAGACCCAGTACTTC. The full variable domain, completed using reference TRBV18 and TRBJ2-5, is NAGVMQNPRHLVRRRGQEARLRCSPMKGHSHVYWYRQLPEEGLKFMVYLQKENIIDESGMPKERFSAEFPKEGPSILRIQQVVRGDSAAYFCASSPQQETQYFGPGTRLLVL.

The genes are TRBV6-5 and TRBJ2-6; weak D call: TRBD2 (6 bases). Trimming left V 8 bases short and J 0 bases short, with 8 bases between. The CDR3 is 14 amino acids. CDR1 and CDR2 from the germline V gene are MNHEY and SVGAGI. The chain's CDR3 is CASRGSSGANVLTF. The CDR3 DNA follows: TGTGCCAGCCGGGGGAGCTCTGGGGCCAACGTCCTGACTTTC.